This T cell receptor (beta chain) comes out of a study of blood T cells in healthy people across ages. This clonotype was seen more than once but under ten times. There are 13 residues in the CDR3. The V segment lost 6 bases and the J segment 6 bases; nucleotides outside the gene matches: 5. The germline CDR1 and CDR2 sequences are DFQATT and SNEGSKA (reference sequence). Primers used in a second PCR of roughly 7 to 11 cycles were a sample-barcoded 5' primer and a J-beta primer mix. TCRdb passed the 5' RACE reads through MiXCR, listing each CDR3 protein once. The data show 700,000 to 800,000 distinct CDR3 sequences, about 42% seen once.

Sequenced sample: blood. The gene calls are TRBV20-1 and TRBJ2-3; the match to TRBD2 covers 11 bases. The TCR comes from a woman aged 55-70 years in good health. This chain's CDR3 is CSADLAGGDTQYF. Written as DNA, the CDR3 is TGCAGTGCAGATCTAGCGGGGGGTGATACGCAGTATTTT.